Below are 5 T cell receptor beta chains sequenced from a single sample in a study of identical twins. TCRdb reprocessed the 5' RACE reads via MiXCR and lists one record per CDR3 protein. The sample holds hundreds of thousands of distinct CDR3 sequences; less than 7% are singletons and the top ten take 1.5% to 2%. The sample comprised naive T cells sorted from blood. The source of these receptors is a man between 18 and 35 years old in good health.

This clonotype occurred many times. The CDR3 coding sequence is TGTGCCAGCGGACAGGGTCCCGAGCAGTACTTC. It specifies CASGQGPEQYF. This rearrangement joins TRBV6-5 to TRBJ2-7; 8 positions match TRBD1. Unmatched junction bases numbered 3, after V lost 8 bases and J lost 6 bases. This CDR3 region has 11 residues. Germline loops: CDR1 MNHEY, CDR2 SVGAGI.

This clonotype has ten or more counts. This rearrangement joins TRBV4-3 to TRBJ2-1; perhaps D is TRBD1 or TRBD2 (5 bases each). V was shortened by 2 bases and J by 8 bases, with 13 bases between the two germline ends. This CDR3 contains 14 residues. Per the germline V gene, CDR1 is LGHNA and CDR2 is YSLEER. The chain's CDR3 is CASSQIPLGDEQFF. CDR3 nucleotides: TGCGCCAGCAGCCAAATTCCTCTGGGGGATGAGCAGTTCTTC.

V is TRBV7-2 and J is TRBJ2-7; D not certain. CDR1 is SGHTA, CDR2 FQGNSA, per germline. There are 12 residues in the CDR3. Trimming shortened V by 5 bases and J by 12 bases, and 17 bases separated the two germline ends. CDR3: CASSRYNASPYF. CDR3 nucleotide sequence: TGTGCCAGCAGCAGATATAACGCCTCACCGTACTTC.

The chain is built from TRBV12-3 or TRBV12-4 and TRBJ1-2; 10 nucleotides agree with TRBD1. The V segment lost 5 bases and the J segment 3 bases; nucleotides outside the gene matches: 3. The CDR3 has 14 residues. This CDR3 is CASSGQGGHYGYTF. Written as DNA, the CDR3 is TGTGCCAGCAGTGGACAGGGGGGTCACTATGGCTACACCTTC.

There are many counts of this clonotype. V is TRBV5-1 and J is TRBJ1-1, with TRBD1 identical over 7 bases. CDR3 length: 15 amino acids. The trim removed 5 bases at V and 1 base at J, leaving 8 bases unmatched. CDR1 and CDR2 from the germline V gene are SGHRS and YFSETQ. CDR3 sequence reads: CASSIWGQRNTEAFF. In nucleotides, the CDR3 is TGCGCCAGCAGTATTTGGGGACAGAGGAACACTGAAGCTTTCTTT.